The source of this TCR beta chain is a study of OX40 agonist ivuxolimab in advanced cancers. As for the study in general: Ivuxolimab is an agonistic anti-OX40 (CD134) antibody, and patients were treated with it.

Profiling relied on immunoSEQ multiplex PCR, and the TCRdb table lists in-frame clones only, not all of them. The table has 70,000 or so clones, roughly 80% seen once. The CDR3 length is 16 residues. The V gene lost 5 bases and the J gene lost 1 base, with 15 bases spanning the gap. Germline loops: CDR1 MDHEN, CDR2 SYDVKM. The chain combines TRBV28 with TRBJ2-4; D uncertain. The receptor was derived from an adult with an advanced solid tumor such as melanoma, head and neck, liver or kidney cancer. The sequencing used CD4+ or CD8+ T cells sorted from blood, collected in a trial of the OX40 agonist ivuxolimab. This CDR3 is CASSILAQGAKNIQYF. In nucleotides, the CDR3 is TGTGCCAGCAGTATACTGGCCCAAGGGGCCAAAAACATTCAGTACTTC. Together with reference TRBV28 and TRBJ2-4, the CDR3 gives the full variable domain: DVKVTQSSRYLVKRTGEKVFLECVQDMDHENMFWYRQDPGLGLRLIYFSYDVKMKEKGDIPEGYSVSREKKERFSLILESASTNQTSMYLCASSILAQGAKNIQYFGAGTRLSVL.